Listed below are T cell receptor beta chains from one sample, sequenced in a study of shared clonotypes between healthy human individuals. The table came from immunoSEQ multiplex PCR; TCRdb's copy has only in-frame clones and leaves some out. Of about 680,000 clones listed, roughly 94% are singletons. The sequenced material came from naive CD8+ T cells sorted from blood. Receptors originate from a man aged 30 to 39 in good health. CDR3s include the opening cysteine and the closing phenylalanine or tryptophan. A D gene is named only where the DNA matches it firmly. Size tells how often a clone was seen (once, few, many) or the class of an expanded clone, and some rows leave it out.

d_call j_call v_call clone_size cdr3_nt cdr3_aa
TRBD1 TRBJ2-7 TRBV2 once TGTGCCAGCCGGACAGGGGCCTACGAGCAGTACTTC CASRTGAYEQYF
. TRBJ2-3 TRBV6-1 . TGTGCCAGCAGGGTTGGACTGGAGCAGTATTTT CASRVGLEQYF
. TRBJ1-5 TRBV19 once TGTGCCAGTAGTATATATTCCAGCGTCAATCAGCCCCAGCATTTT CASSIYSSVNQPQHF
. TRBJ2-7 TRBV29-1 once TGCAGCGTTGAAGATCGAGGCTACGAGCAGTACTTC CSVEDRGYEQYF
. TRBJ2-1 TRBV1 . TGCACCAGCAGCCAAGGGACCTACAATGAGCAGTTCTTC CTSSQGTYNEQFF
. TRBJ2-3 TRBV2 . TGTGCCAGCAACTTCGTAGATACGCAGTATTTT CASNFVDTQYF
. TRBJ1-1 TRBV6-5 . TGTGCCAGCAGTTGGACCGGGGACCAAGCTTTCTTT CASSWTGDQAFF
TRBD2 TRBJ2-5 TRBV11-2 . TGTGCCAGCAGCTTAGAAGCTGGGCTAGCGGGACCCCTAGGGACCCAGTACTTC CASSLEAGLAGPLGTQYF
. TRBJ2-7 TRBV30 . TGTGCCTGGAGTGCCCCCTACGAGCAGTACTTC CAWSAPYEQYF
. TRBJ2-3 TRBV27 . TGTGCCAGCAGTTTAAGAACGGGACTTAGCACAGATACGCAGTATTTT CASSLRTGLSTDTQYF
TRBD1 TRBJ1-1 TRBV28 . TGTGCCAGCAGTCCGTGGACAGGGAAAGCTGAAGCTTTCTTT CASSPWTGKAEAFF
. TRBJ1-2 TRBV27 . TGTGCCAGCTTTGGTGGGGAGCTACACTATGGCTACACCTTC CASFGGELHYGYTF
. TRBJ1-1 TRBV7-9 . TGTGCCAGCAGCTTAGTCGGTTATGAAGCTTTCTTT CASSLVGYEAFF
. TRBJ2-7 TRBV4-2 . TGTGCCAGCAGCCAAGAAGGACCAGCGGAGGTATCCTACGAGCAGTACTTC CASSQEGPAEVSYEQYF